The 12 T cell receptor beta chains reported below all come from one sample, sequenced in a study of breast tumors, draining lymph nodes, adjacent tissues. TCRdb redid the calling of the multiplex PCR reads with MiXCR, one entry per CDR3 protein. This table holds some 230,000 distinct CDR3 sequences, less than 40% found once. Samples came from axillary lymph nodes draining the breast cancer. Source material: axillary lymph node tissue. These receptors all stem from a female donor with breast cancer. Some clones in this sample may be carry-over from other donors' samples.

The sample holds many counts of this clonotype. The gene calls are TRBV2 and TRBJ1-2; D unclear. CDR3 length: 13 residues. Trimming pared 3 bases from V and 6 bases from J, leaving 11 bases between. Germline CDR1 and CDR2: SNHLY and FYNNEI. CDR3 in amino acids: CASSEAPVDGYTF. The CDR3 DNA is TGTGCCAGCAGTGAGGCCCCGGTGGATGGCTACACCTTC.

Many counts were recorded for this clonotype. The CDR3 DNA is TGTGCCAGCTCACCATACGGGACAGCGAACACTGAAGCTTTCTTT. It encodes CASSPYGTANTEAFF. The genes are TRBV18 and TRBJ1-1, with 7 bases that match TRBD1. Unmatched junction bases numbered 4, after V lost 2 bases and J lost 1 base. CDR3 size: 15 residues. Germline assignment: CDR1 KGHSH and CDR2 LQKENI.

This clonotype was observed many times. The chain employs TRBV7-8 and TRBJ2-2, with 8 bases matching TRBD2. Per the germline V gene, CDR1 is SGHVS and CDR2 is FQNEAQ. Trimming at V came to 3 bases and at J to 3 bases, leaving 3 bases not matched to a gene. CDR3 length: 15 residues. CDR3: CASSLAGGYTGELFF. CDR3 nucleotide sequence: TGTGCCAGCAGCTTGGCGGGGGGCTACACCGGGGAGCTGTTTTTT.

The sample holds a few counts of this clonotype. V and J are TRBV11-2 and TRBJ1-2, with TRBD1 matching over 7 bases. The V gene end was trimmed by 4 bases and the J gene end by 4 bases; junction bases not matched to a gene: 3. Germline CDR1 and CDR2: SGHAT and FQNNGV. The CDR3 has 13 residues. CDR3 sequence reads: CASSSGQLYGYTF. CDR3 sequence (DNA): TGTGCCAGCAGCTCGGGACAGCTCTATGGCTACACCTTC.

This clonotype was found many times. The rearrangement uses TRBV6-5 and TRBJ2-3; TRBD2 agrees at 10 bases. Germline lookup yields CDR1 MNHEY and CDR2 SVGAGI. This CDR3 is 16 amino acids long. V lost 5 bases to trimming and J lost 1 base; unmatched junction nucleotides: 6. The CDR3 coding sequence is TGTGCCAGCAGTACTACTCTAGCGGGGGGCACAGATACGCAGTATTTT. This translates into CASSTTLAGGTDTQYF.

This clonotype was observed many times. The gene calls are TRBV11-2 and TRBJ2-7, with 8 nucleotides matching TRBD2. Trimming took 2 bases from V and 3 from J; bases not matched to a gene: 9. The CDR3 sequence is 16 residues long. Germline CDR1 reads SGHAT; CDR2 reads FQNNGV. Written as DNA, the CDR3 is TGTGCCAGCAGCTTAACCGGAGCGGGAGCGGTCTACGAGCAGTACTTC. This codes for CASSLTGAGAVYEQYF.

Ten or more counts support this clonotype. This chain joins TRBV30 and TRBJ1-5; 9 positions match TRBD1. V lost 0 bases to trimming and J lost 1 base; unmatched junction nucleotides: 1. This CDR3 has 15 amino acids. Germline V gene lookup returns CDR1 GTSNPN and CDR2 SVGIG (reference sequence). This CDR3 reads CAWSVGTGSNQPQHF. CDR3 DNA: TGTGCCTGGAGTGTCGGGACAGGGAGCAATCAGCCCCAGCATTTT.

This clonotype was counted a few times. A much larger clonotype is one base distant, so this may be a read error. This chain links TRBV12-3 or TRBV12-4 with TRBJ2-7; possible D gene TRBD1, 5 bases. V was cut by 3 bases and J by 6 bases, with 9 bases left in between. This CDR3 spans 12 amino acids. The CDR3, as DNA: TGTGCCAGCAGTTTCTCCAGGGCCGAGCAGTACTTC. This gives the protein CASSFSRAEQYF.

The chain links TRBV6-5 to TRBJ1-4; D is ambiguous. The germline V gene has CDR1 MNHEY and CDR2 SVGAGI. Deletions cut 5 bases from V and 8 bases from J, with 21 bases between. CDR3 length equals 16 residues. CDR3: CASSHLPGRREEKLFF. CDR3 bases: TGTGCCAGCAGTCACCTGCCGGGTAGAAGGGAGGAAAAACTGTTTTTT.

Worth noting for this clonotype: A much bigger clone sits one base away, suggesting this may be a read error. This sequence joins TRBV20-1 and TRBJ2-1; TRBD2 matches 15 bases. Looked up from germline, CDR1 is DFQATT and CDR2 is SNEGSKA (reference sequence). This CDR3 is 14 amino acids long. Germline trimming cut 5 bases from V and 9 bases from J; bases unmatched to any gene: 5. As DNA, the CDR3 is TGCAGTGCTCCCGGGACTAGCGGGGGGACTGAGCAGTTCTTC. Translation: CSAPGTSGGTEQFF.

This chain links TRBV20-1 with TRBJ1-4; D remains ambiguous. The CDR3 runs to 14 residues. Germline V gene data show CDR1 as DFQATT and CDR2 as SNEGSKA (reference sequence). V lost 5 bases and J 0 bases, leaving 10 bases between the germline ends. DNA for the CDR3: TGCAGTGCTTCCAGAGATGCAACTAATGAAAAACTGTTTTTT. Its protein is CSASRDATNEKLFF.

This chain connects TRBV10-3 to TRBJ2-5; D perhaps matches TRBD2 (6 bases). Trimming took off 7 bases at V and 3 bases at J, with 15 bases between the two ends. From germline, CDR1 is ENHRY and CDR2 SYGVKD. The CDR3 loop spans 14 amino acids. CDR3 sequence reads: CAIKITGTEETQYF. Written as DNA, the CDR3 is TGTGCCATCAAGATTACCGGGACTGAAGAGACCCAGTACTTC.